The 5 T cell receptor beta chains below all came from one sample that was sequenced in a study of identical twins. TCRdb called the 5' RACE reads again in MiXCR, with one record for every CDR3 protein. In the table there are around 1.7 million distinct CDR3 sequences, around a third of which are singletons. Sequenced input: cord blood. All receptors derive from a newborn girl in good health.

The chain uses TRBV5-1 and TRBJ2-1; no clear D gene. Per the germline V gene, CDR1 is SGHRS and CDR2 is YFSETQ. Trimming removed 4 bases from V and 5 bases from J, with 16 bases in between. The CDR3 has 15 residues. The CDR3 DNA is TGCGCCAGCAGCCCTTTTGGGGTCGGAGACAATGAGCAGTTCTTC. This translates into CASSPFGVGDNEQFF.

The CDR3 loop reads CASSQDLQGTGMNTEAFF. As DNA, the CDR3 is TGTGCCAGCAGCCAAGATCTGCAGGGAACGGGTATGAACACTGAAGCTTTCTTT. V gene TRBV4-2 combines with J gene TRBJ1-1, with D perhaps TRBD1 (5 bases). V lost 0 bases and J 0 bases, leaving 17 bases between the germline ends. The germline CDR1 and CDR2 sequences are LGHNA and YNFKEQ. The CDR3 totals 18 residues.

This clonotype was counted between two and nine times. The chain recombines TRBV12-3 or TRBV12-4 with TRBJ1-4, with D perhaps matching TRBD1 (5 bases). Trimming cost V 7 bases and J 3 bases, with 12 bases left between them. The CDR3 covers 14 residues. Here the CDR3 reads CASTQDTPNEKLFF. CDR3 bases: TGTGCCAGCACCCAGGACACTCCTAATGAAAAACTGTTTTTT.

This clonotype was counted only a few times. V gene TRBV25-1 combines with J gene TRBJ1-5; D gene ambiguous. The germline V and J ends were trimmed by 5 bases and 4 bases, with 12 bases remaining between them. The CDR3 sequence is 14 residues long. Looked up from germline, CDR1 is MGHDK and CDR2 is SYGVNS. CDR3 in DNA: TGTGCCAGCAGTAACGGGCCTAAGAATCAGCCCCAGCATTTT. Encoded protein: CASSNGPKNQPQHF.

The V gene is TRBV12-3 or TRBV12-4, the J gene TRBJ2-1; possibly TRBD2 for D (6 bases). Trimming cost V 3 bases and J 4 bases, with 13 bases left between them. The CDR3 runs to 15 residues. For the CDR3, the DNA is TGTGCCAGCAGTTTCCTAGCGCCTGTTTACAATGAGCAGTTCTTC. It codes for CASSFLAPVYNEQFF.